Sequencing of this TCR beta chain was carried out in a study of T cells in localized non-small cell lung cancer. Study-wide results and limits: The highest T cell clonality was in uninvolved adjacent lung, above tumor. Sequence data derive from only one tumor region, so heterogeneity remains possible. Overall survival was longer when the density of T cells in the blood was higher. Median approximately 61 top-100 tumor clones were shared with paired adjacent lung.

Sequencing was performed with immunoSEQ multiplex PCR; in TCRdb, only in-frame clones are kept and a portion is missing. The sample has about 76,000 clones, approximately 84% seen once; the top ten hold around 1.3%. This clone was seen a handful of times. The antigen is not known. Trimming cost V 7 bases and J 0 bases; bases outside gene matches: 14. Germline V CDR1 and CDR2: LGHNT, FRNRAP. The CDR3 extends over 17 amino acids. This receptor was taken from a female donor older than 55 with stage I lung adenocarcinoma. Sample: peripheral blood, taken before any cancer treatment. V is TRBV12-5 and J is TRBJ1-2; 7 bases map to TRBD1. CDR3 sequence reads: CASVTGTAALPNYGYTF. Written as DNA, the CDR3 is TGTGCTAGTGTTACCGGGACAGCTGCCCTTCCTAACTATGGCTACACCTTC.